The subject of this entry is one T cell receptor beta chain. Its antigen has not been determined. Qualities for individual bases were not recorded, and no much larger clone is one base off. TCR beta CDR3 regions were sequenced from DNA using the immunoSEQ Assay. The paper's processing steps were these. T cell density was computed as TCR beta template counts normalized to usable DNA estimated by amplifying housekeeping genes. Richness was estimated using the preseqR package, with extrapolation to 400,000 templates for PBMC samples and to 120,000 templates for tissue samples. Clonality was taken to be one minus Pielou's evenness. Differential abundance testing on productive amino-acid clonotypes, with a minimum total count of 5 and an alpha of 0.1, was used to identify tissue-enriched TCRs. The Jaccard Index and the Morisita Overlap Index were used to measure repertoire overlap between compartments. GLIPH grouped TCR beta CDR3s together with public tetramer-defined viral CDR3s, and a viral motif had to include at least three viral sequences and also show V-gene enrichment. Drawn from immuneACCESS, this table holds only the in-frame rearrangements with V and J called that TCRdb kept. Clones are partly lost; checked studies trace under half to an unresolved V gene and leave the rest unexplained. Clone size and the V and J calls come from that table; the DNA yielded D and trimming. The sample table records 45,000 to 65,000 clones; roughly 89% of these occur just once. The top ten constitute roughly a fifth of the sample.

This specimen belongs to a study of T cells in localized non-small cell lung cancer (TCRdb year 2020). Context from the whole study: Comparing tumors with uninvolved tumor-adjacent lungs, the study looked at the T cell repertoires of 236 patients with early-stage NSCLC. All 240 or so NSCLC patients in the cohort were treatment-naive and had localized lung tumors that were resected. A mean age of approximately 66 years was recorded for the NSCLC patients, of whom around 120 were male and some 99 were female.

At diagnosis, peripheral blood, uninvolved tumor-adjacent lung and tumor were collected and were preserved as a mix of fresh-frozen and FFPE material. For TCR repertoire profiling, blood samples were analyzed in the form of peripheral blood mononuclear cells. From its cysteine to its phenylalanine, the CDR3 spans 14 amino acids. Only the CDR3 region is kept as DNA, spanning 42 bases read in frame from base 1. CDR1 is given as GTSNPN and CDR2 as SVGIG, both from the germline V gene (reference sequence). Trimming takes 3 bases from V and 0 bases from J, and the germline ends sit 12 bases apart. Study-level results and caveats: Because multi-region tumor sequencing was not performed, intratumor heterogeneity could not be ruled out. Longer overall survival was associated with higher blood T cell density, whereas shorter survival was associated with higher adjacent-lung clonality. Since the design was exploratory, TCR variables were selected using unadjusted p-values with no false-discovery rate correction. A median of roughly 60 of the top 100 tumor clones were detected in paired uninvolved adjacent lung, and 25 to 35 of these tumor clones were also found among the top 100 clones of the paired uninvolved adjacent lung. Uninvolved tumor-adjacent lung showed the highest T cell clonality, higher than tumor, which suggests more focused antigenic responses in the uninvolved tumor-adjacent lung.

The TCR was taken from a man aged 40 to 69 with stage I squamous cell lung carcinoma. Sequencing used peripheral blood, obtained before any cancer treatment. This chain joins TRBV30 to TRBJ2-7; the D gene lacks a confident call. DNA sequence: TGTGCCTGGAGCCCCAGAATAGACTCCTACGAGCAGTACTTC. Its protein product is CAWSPRIDSYEQYF. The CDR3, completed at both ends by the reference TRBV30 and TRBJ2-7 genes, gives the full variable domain SQTIHQWPATLVQPVGSPLSLECTVEGTSNPNLYWYRQAAGRGLQLLFYSVGIGQISSEVPQNLSASRPQDRQFILSSKKLLLSDSGFYLCAWSPRIDSYEQYFGPGTRLTVT.